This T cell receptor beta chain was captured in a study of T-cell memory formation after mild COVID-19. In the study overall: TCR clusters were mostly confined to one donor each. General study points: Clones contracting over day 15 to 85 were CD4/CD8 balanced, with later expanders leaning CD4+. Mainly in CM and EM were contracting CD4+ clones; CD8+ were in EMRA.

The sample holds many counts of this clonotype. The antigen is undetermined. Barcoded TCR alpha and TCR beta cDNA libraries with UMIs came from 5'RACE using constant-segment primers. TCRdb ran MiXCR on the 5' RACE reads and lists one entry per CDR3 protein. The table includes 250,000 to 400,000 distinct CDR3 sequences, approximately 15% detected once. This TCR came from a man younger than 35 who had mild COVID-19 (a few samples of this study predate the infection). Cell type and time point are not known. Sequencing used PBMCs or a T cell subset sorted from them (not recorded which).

The CDR3 sequence: CASSYSRGGGNEQFF. The CDR3 nucleotides are TGTGCCAGCAGTTACTCCCGCGGGGGGGGCAATGAGCAGTTCTTC. The chain has TRBV6-5 and TRBJ2-1; 9 nucleotides match TRBD2. The CDR3 is 15 amino acids. The junction had 3 bases not matched to a gene; V was cut back by 0 bases and J by 6 bases. The V gene's germline CDR1 is MNHEY and CDR2 SVGAGI.